Shown below are 14 T cell receptor beta chains from a single sample sequenced in a study of OX40 agonist ivuxolimab in advanced cancers. Method: immunoSEQ multiplex PCR; TCRdb's copy keeps in-frame clones and lacks some. This table has tens of thousands of clones, around four fifths appearing once. The sequences come from CD4+ or CD8+ T cells sorted from blood, collected in a trial of the OX40 agonist ivuxolimab. These receptors all stem from an adult with an advanced solid tumor such as melanoma, head and neck, liver or kidney cancer.

The chain combines TRBV6-5 with TRBJ2-5; TRBD2 matches at 7 bases. Unmatched junction bases numbered 9, after V lost 0 bases and J lost 5 bases. The CDR3 has 16 residues. The germline CDR1 and CDR2 sequences are MNHEY and SVGAGI. This CDR3 reads CASSYSAGDLGETQYF. DNA for the CDR3: TGTGCCAGCAGTTACTCGGCGGGAGATTTGGGGGAGACCCAGTACTTC.

In its sample, this clone was seen once. J is TRBJ2-7 and V is TRBV10-3, with TRBD1 as a possible D gene (6 bases). Germline V gene data show CDR1 as ENHRY and CDR2 as SYGVKD. The germline V and J ends were trimmed by 8 bases and 2 bases, with 16 bases remaining between them. The CDR3 spans 14 residues. In nucleotides, the CDR3 is TGTGCCATCGCCGCTACCGGACAGACCTACGAGCAGTACTTC. This encodes CAIAATGQTYEQYF.

The rearrangement uses TRBV7-2 and TRBJ2-7, with TRBD2 matching 12 bases. V lost 4 bases and J lost 9; bases outside the gene matches: 10. CDR1 SGHTA and CDR2 FQGNSA come from the germline V gene. The CDR3 sequence is 15 residues long. CDR3 sequence reads: CASSSTFATSGGQYF. The DNA of the CDR3 is TGTGCCAGCAGCTCGACTTTCGCGACTAGCGGGGGGCAGTACTTC.

The V call is TRBV19, the J call TRBJ1-1; D unclear. The CDR3 covers 14 residues. The germline CDR1 and CDR2 sequences are LNHDA and SQIVND (reference sequence). V was clipped by 3 bases and J by 1 base, with 9 bases between them. In nucleotides, the CDR3 is TGTGCCAGTAGTATCAGTGTTCAGAACACTGAAGCTTTCTTT. It encodes CASSISVQNTEAFF.

V usage is TRBV13 and J usage is TRBJ2-7; possibly TRBD2 for D (6 bases). Germline V gives CDR1 PRHDT, CDR2 FYEKMQ (reference sequence). This CDR3 contains 15 residues. V dropped 2 bases and J dropped 5 bases, with 16 bases sitting between them. CDR3: CASSLPSGGSHEQYV. The CDR3 coding sequence is TGTGCCAGCAGCTTACCGTCTGGAGGGAGCCACGAGCAGTACGTC.

The CDR3 DNA sequence: TGTGCCAGCAGTGACGGGCAGGGGATTATGACTGAAGCTTTCTTT. Translation: CASSDGQGIMTEAFF. V and J are TRBV2 and TRBJ1-1; possible D gene TRBD1, 6 bases. The CDR3 has 15 amino acids. Trimming pared 3 bases from V and 5 bases from J, leaving 16 bases between. CDR1 and CDR2 (germline): SNHLY, FYNNEI.

This clone was counted between two and nine times. The rearrangement uses TRBV7-9 and TRBJ2-7, with 7 bases identical to TRBD2. The CDR3 runs to 14 residues. Germline values: CDR1 SEHNR, CDR2 FQNEAQ (reference sequence). J was trimmed by 3 bases and V by 1 base; bases with no gene match: 3. The DNA of the CDR3 is TGTGCCAGCAGCTTAGGGGACTATCTCTACGAGCAGTACTTC. It is translated as CASSLGDYLYEQYF.

The chain uses TRBV19 and TRBJ2-1; no clear D gene. Trimming removed 5 bases at V and 5 bases at J, with 19 bases between. The germline V gene encodes CDR1 LNHDA and CDR2 SQIVND (reference sequence). The CDR3 consists of 16 residues. Written as DNA, the CDR3 is TGTGCCAGTAGTGCATATTTGGGGAAGTTAGACAATGAGCAGTTCTTC. It codes for CASSAYLGKLDNEQFF.

V and J are TRBV12-5 and TRBJ1-1, with 8 positions matching TRBD1. CDR3 length equals 16 residues. In germline, CDR1 is LGHNT, CDR2 FRNRAP. V lost 2 bases and J lost 5; bases outside the gene matches: 10. This CDR3 reads CASGLSVGTGKTEAFF. Here the CDR3 DNA reads TGTGCTAGTGGTTTGAGCGTCGGGACAGGAAAAACTGAAGCTTTCTTT.

The V call is TRBV2, the J call TRBJ1-3; perhaps TRBD1 as D (5 bases). The CDR3 consists of 15 residues. V dropped 5 bases and J dropped 0 bases, with 11 bases sitting between them. CDR1 is SNHLY and CDR2 is FYNNEI in the germline V gene. CDR3 nucleotide sequence: TGTGCCAGCAGTCCTTCTGGGGGCTCTGGAAACACCATATATTTT. This translates into CASSPSGGSGNTIYF.

The J gene is TRBJ2-5, the V gene TRBV5-1, with D possibly being TRBD2 (6 bases). This CDR3 has 15 residues. V was shortened by 6 bases and J by 5 bases, with 20 bases between the two germline ends. The germline CDR1 and CDR2 sequences are SGHRS and YFSETQ. CDR3: CASNPGRGGTETQYF. CDR3 sequence (DNA): TGCGCCAGCAACCCGGGGCGGGGTGGCACGGAGACCCAGTACTTC.

This clone was detected a few times. CDR3 amino acids: CASSSLGFGPTQYF. DNA of the CDR3: TGTGCCAGCAGTTCCCTAGGGTTTGGCCCGACCCAGTACTTC. The J gene is TRBJ2-5, the V gene TRBV6-5; D not certain. CDR3 length equals 14 residues. Trimming took off 4 bases at V and 7 bases at J, with 16 bases between the two ends. Germline V gives CDR1 MNHEY, CDR2 SVGAGI.

The chain couples TRBV4-1 to TRBJ2-3; 10 bases are a match to TRBD2. CDR1 is MGHRA, CDR2 YSYEKL, per germline. The ends lost 0 bases at V and 5 bases at J; junction bases unmatched: 5. The CDR3 sequence is 16 residues long. CDR3 sequence (DNA): TGCGCCAGCAGCCAAGAGGAGCGGGGGGGCCAAGATACGCAGTATTTT. Amino acid sequence: CASSQEERGGQDTQYF.

The gene calls are TRBV27 and TRBJ2-3; D gene unclear. CDR3 size: 12 residues. V shed 2 bases and J shed 10 bases, with 10 bases lying between them. CDR1 is MNHEY, CDR2 SMNVEV, per germline (reference sequence). The CDR3 protein is CASSLTAGAQYF. The CDR3 bases are TGTGCCAGCAGTTTAACGGCTGGTGCGCAGTATTTT.